Listed here is a single T cell receptor (beta chain). Which antigen it targets is not known. One base away there is no much larger clone; base qualities are not given. The data stem from a study of vaccination effects on CD4 cells after COVID-19 (dated by TCRdb to the early 2020s). With respect to the entire study: Participants received two doses of either the BNT162b2 or the mRNA-1273 mRNA SARS-CoV-2 vaccine. In both COVID-19 convalescent patients and infection-naive vaccine recipients, the study compared SARS-CoV-2 spike-specific CD4+ TCR repertoires from before mRNA vaccination with those from after it. The Oncomine TCR Beta short-read assay on an Illumina iSeq 100 was used to sequence cultures from other donors in the study. Altogether, some 10 COVID-19 convalescent patients and several SARS-CoV-2-naive healthy vaccine recipients made up the full study. Pre-vaccine samples from two convalescent patients were drawn 16 days and one week before the first dose, 142 and 148 days after COVID-19 diagnosis. What the study reported, not specific to this receptor: Among convalescent patients, the spike-reactive repertoire after vaccination was made up mainly of new vaccine-induced clones that were largely distinct from the clones induced by infection. Only a small number of convalescent patients were included, and no early post-infection timepoints were available, which limited the study. At late post-vaccination timepoints, both infection-induced and vaccine-induced clones showed marked clonal contraction, consistent with waning T cell responses.

In the ViraFEST assay, PBMC were stimulated with viral peptide pools, and TCR sequencing was then used to find antigen-specific CD4+ T cell clonotypes based on their expansion. After around 10 days of culture, CD4+ T cells were isolated with the EasySep CD4+ T cell isolation kit. Convalescent patients had PCR-confirmed SARS-CoV-2 infection between March and December 2020, before Alpha, Beta and Delta variants emerged in the United States. Approximately 2 million PBMC per well were cultured in IMDM with about 5.4% human AB serum, around 10 IU/ml IL-2 and gentamicin, plus 10 ug/ml peptides. An HIV-1 Nef peptide pool served as the negative control culture condition. On days 3 and 7, half of the culture medium was replaced with fresh IL-2-containing medium. Unless noted otherwise, every peptide stimulation condition was cultured in triplicate wells. Using Ficoll-Paque Plus gradient centrifugation, PBMC were separated from whole blood and then either used fresh or cryopreserved at -140C. The QIAamp micro DNA kit was used to extract genomic DNA from the cultured CD4+ T cells.

CDR1 and CDR2 (LGHDT, YNNKEL) derive from the germline V gene (reference sequence). The CDR3, cysteine through phenylalanine, is 13 amino acids long. Of all the DNA, just the CDR3 is kept, 39 bases in frame from base 1. The V and J ends are trimmed by 7 bases and 1 base, leaving 8 bases between them. The method was the immunoSEQ multiplex PCR assay. DNA from the CD4+ T cells that had been cultured and isolated underwent TCR beta CDR3 sequencing. For the original study's pipeline: Non-productive TCR sequences were removed and reads were trimmed to the CDR3 region, keeping CDR3s of at least 7 amino acids. Antigen-specific clonotypes were identified with the MANAFEST web app by comparing expansion in peptide wells against reference cultures. For clones to be considered positive, expansion at FDR<0.05 versus reference and all other wells, an odds ratio above 5, and a frequency above 0.1% in two replicate wells were required. A clonotype was defined as cross-reactive if the clonotype was significantly expanded both in SARS-CoV-2 spike wells and in at least one common cold coronavirus spike condition. CDR3 similarity was assessed by Levenshtein distance with the stringdist R package, and unrooted trees were built with ape in R 3.6.1. This is the immuneACCESS table as TCRdb keeps it, with only in-frame sequences that have V and J called. A part of the clones is gone; compared with another copy, unresolved V genes explain less than half, and the rest is unexplained. V and J calls and clone size are those listed in that table; D and trimming were worked out from the DNA. The sample profile shows about 70,000 clones; roughly 73% of them were found once. The leading ten clones occupy more than 5% of the sample.

The receptor comes from a human donor who had a prior SARS-CoV-2 infection. Sequencing used CD4+ T cells from PBMCs cultured with HIV peptides, obtained before COVID-19 vaccination. The sample's cell subset or site label is to be understood as: HIV-1 Nef peptide pool negative control/reference culture. The chain couples TRBV3-1 (or the pseudogene TRBV3-2) to TRBJ2-1; TRBD2 could be the D gene, as 5 bases match. The CDR3 region has the sequence CASTRGSYNEQFF. The DNA reads as follows: TGTGCCAGCACCCGAGGGTCCTACAATGAGCAGTTCTTC.